Presented here are 29 T cell receptor beta chains from one specimen sequenced in a study of identical twins. Via MiXCR, TCRdb re-called the 5' RACE reads, giving one row per CDR3 protein. This table holds fewer than 250,000 distinct CDR3 sequences, approximately 7.3% found once. The sample also formed part of further work on yellow fever vaccine responses in identical twins.

The sample was CD8+ T cells sorted from blood. The receptor source for this set is a woman in her late teens or twenties in good health.

Only a few counts were recorded for this clonotype. The rearrangement links TRBV10-2 to TRBJ2-7; D not resolved. CDR3 length: 17 residues. CDR1 and CDR2 from the germline V gene are WSHSY and SAAADI. V gave up 5 bases and J gave up 1 base, with 21 bases separating them. DNA for the CDR3: TGCGCCAGCAGTCCACGACCTGGGAAAGCACATTCCTACGAGCAGTACGTC. As protein: CASSPRPGKAHSYEQYV.

This clonotype turned up a few times. The genes are TRBV7-9 and TRBJ1-1; 7 nucleotides agree with TRBD1. Germline assignment: CDR1 SEHNR and CDR2 FQNEAQ (reference sequence). V lost 5 bases and J lost 5; bases outside the gene matches: 8. CDR3 size: 14 residues. In DNA, the CDR3 is TGTGCCAGCAGCGGAAGGACAGGCTGGACTGAAGCTTTCTTT. Amino acid sequence: CASSGRTGWTEAFF.

This chain links TRBV12-3 or TRBV12-4 with TRBJ2-3, with D perhaps matching TRBD2 (6 bases). Trimming took off 5 bases at V and 6 bases at J, with 15 bases between the two ends. This CDR3 has 14 residues. In DNA, the CDR3 is TGTGCCAGCAGTCCGACTAGATTCAGTGATACGCAGTATTTT. This encodes CASSPTRFSDTQYF.

This clonotype appeared a few times. The chain has TRBV25-1 and TRBJ2-3; a possible D gene is TRBD2 (6 bases). V was trimmed by 0 bases and J by 4 bases, leaving 14 bases between them. CDR3 size: 16 residues. CDR1 MGHDK and CDR2 SYGVNS come from the germline V gene. CDR3 residues: CASSEYGGEESDTQYF. In nucleotides, the CDR3 is TGTGCCAGCAGTGAATACGGCGGGGAAGAGTCAGATACGCAGTATTTT.

This clonotype was counted a few times. The chain carries TRBV11-2 and TRBJ1-2, with D possibly matching TRBD1 (5 bases). The V end lost 5 bases, the J end lost 6 bases, and 13 bases lay between the germline ends. This CDR3 region has 13 residues. Germline V CDR1 and CDR2: SGHAT, FQNNGV. The chain's CDR3 is CASSLGRSDGYTF. The CDR3 DNA is TGTGCCAGCAGCCTGGGACGGTCGGATGGCTACACCTTC.

There are a few counts of this clonotype. The chain has TRBV6-1 and TRBJ2-1, with TRBD2 identical over 10 bases. This CDR3 is 15 amino acids long. Trimming cost V 7 bases and J 4 bases; bases outside gene matches: 7. Germline-derived CDR1 and CDR2 are MNHNS and SASEGT. As DNA, the CDR3 is TGTGCCAGCACGCTAGCGGGAGAGTCTTACAATGAGCAGTTCTTC. Protein: CASTLAGESYNEQFF.

The chain combines TRBV6-1 with TRBJ1-5; 7 nucleotides align to TRBD1. With V trimmed by 5 bases and J by 4 bases, 14 bases remained unmatched. The V gene's germline CDR1 is MNHNS and CDR2 SASEGT. This CDR3 region has 17 residues. The CDR3 nucleotides read TGTGCCAGCAGTAAAAAGAGAGGGGGCACGGGGAATCAGCCCCAGCATTTT. It translates to CASSKKRGGTGNQPQHF.

This clonotype was detected a few times. The chain employs TRBV20-1 and TRBJ2-5; 9 bases match TRBD2. V lost 0 bases, J lost 4 bases, and 12 bases stayed unmatched. CDR1 DFQATT and CDR2 SNEGSKA come from the germline V gene (reference sequence). The CDR3 contains 17 residues. CDR3 DNA sequence: TGCAGTGCTAGAGATGAGCTGATAGCGGGGGTGGGAGAGACCCAGTACTTC. Amino acid sequence: CSARDELIAGVGETQYF.

The sample holds a few counts of this clonotype. This chain uses TRBV2 with TRBJ2-3; possible D gene TRBD1, 6 bases. This CDR3 is 13 amino acids long. In germline, CDR1 is SNHLY, CDR2 FYNNEI. V was shortened by 8 bases and J by 0 bases, with 9 bases between the two germline ends. CDR3 bases: TGTGCCAGCTGGGGGCGGAGCACAGATACGCAGTATTTT. Its translation is CASWGRSTDTQYF.

This clonotype was counted many times. The genes are TRBV7-9 and TRBJ2-1; 10 bases agree with TRBD2. Germline V lookup: CDR1 SEHNR, CDR2 FQNEAQ (reference sequence). This CDR3 region has 15 residues. With V trimmed by 1 base and J by 7 bases, 4 bases remained unmatched. CDR3 loop: CASSLVSSGSNEQFF. DNA for the CDR3: TGTGCCAGCAGCTTAGTTTCTAGCGGGAGTAATGAGCAGTTCTTC.

In its sample, this clonotype was seen a few times. The V and J genes are TRBV13 and TRBJ1-2; D is unclear. The CDR3 is made up of 15 amino acids. Germline CDR1 and CDR2: PRHDT and FYEKMQ (reference sequence). Trimming stripped 0 bases from V and 1 base from J, with 9 bases between. The CDR3 sequence: CASSLGRALNYGYTF. The DNA of the CDR3 is TGTGCCAGCAGCTTAGGACGGGCCCTTAACTATGGCTACACCTTC. The variable domain in full, completed from reference TRBV13 and TRBJ1-2, reads AAGVIQSPRHLIKEKRETATLKCYPIPRHDTVYWYQQGPGQDPQFLISFYEKMQSDKGSIPDRFSAQQFSDYHSELNMSSLELGDSALYFCASSLGRALNYGYTFGSGTRLTVV.

In this sample, this clonotype turned up many times. The chain uses TRBV25-1 and TRBJ2-5; 14 positions agree with TRBD2. V was clipped by 5 bases and J by 3 bases; unmatched bases: 14. This CDR3 has 19 amino acids. Germline-derived CDR1 and CDR2 are MGHDK and SYGVNS. The CDR3 loop is CASSQRTSGGSRPEETQYF. The CDR3 DNA is TGTGCCAGCAGTCAACGGACTAGCGGGGGGTCCAGGCCCGAAGAGACCCAGTACTTC.

This clonotype appeared many times. The V gene is TRBV5-1, the J gene TRBJ2-1, with a weak D call TRBD1 (6 bases). Germline values: CDR1 SGHRS, CDR2 YFSETQ. The CDR3 runs to 17 residues. Trimming took 0 bases from V and 5 from J, leaving 18 bases between them. Written as DNA, the CDR3 is TGCGCCAGCAGCTTGGTACAGGGTTTTCCCCGGGACAATGAGCAGTTCTTC. Residues: CASSLVQGFPRDNEQFF.

At least ten counts were recorded for this clonotype. The chain couples TRBV29-1 to TRBJ2-1; 7 bases line up with TRBD2. Per the germline V gene, CDR1 is SQVTM and CDR2 is ANQGSEA. Trimming removed 7 bases from V and 5 bases from J; junction bases left unmatched: 8. The CDR3 spans 13 residues. CDR3 amino acids: CSAPDRGDNEQFF. In nucleotides, the CDR3 is TGCAGCGCCCCGGACCGGGGGGACAATGAGCAGTTCTTC.

V gene TRBV4-1 combines with J gene TRBJ2-1; TRBD1 is a possible D gene (5 bases). Trimming stripped 0 bases from V and 8 bases from J, with 11 bases between. This CDR3 contains 14 residues. CDR1 is MGHRA and CDR2 is YSYEKL in the germline V gene. This CDR3 reads CASSQEARVYEQFF. DNA for the CDR3: TGCGCCAGCAGCCAAGAGGCCAGGGTCTATGAGCAGTTCTTC.

This clonotype showed up many times. This CDR3 is CASSFGWGREAFF. The CDR3 nucleotides read TGTGCCAGCAGCTTCGGATGGGGGAGAGAAGCTTTCTTT. This rearrangement joins TRBV7-8 to TRBJ1-1; maybe TRBD1 (5 bases). The CDR3 has 13 amino acids. V lost 3 bases and J 8 bases, leaving 13 bases between the germline ends. Germline V gives CDR1 SGHVS, CDR2 FQNEAQ.

The table lists this clonotype with many counts. The gene calls are TRBV5-1 and TRBJ2-7, with 7 bases identical to TRBD1. In germline, CDR1 is SGHRS, CDR2 YFSETQ. The CDR3 is 14 residues long. The V and J ends lost 3 bases and 2 bases, in that order; junction bases with no gene match: 5. The CDR3 sequence: CASSWGQTAYEQYF. The CDR3 nucleotides read TGCGCCAGCAGCTGGGGACAGACGGCCTACGAGCAGTACTTC.

The chain has TRBV25-1 and TRBJ2-5, with 11 bases identical to TRBD1. Germline-derived CDR1 and CDR2 are MGHDK and SYGVNS. Losses at the gene ends were 3 bases for V and 3 bases for J; bases not matched to a gene: 6. CDR3 length: 16 amino acids. CDR3 residues: CASSDRTGGEKETQYF. The CDR3 DNA reads as TGTGCCAGCAGTGACCGGACAGGGGGCGAGAAAGAGACCCAGTACTTC.

The chain carries TRBV14 and TRBJ2-1, with TRBD2 identical over 9 bases. The germline gives CDR1 SGHDN, CDR2 FVKESK. This CDR3 region has 17 residues. V dropped 3 bases and J dropped 5; count of bases not matched to a gene: 11. This chain's CDR3 is CASSQRGTSHPNNEQFF. In DNA form, the CDR3 reads TGTGCCAGCAGCCAGAGGGGGACTAGCCACCCGAACAATGAGCAGTTCTTC.

The V and J genes are TRBV6-2 or TRBV6-3 and TRBJ2-3; the D gene is possibly TRBD1 (5 bases). CDR1 MNHEY and CDR2 SVGEGT come from the germline V gene. This CDR3 has 13 residues. V dropped 8 bases and J dropped 1 base, with 10 bases sitting between them. The CDR3, as DNA: TGTGCCAGCGGGGCCTACCGCACAGATACGCAGTATTTT. It translates to CASGAYRTDTQYF.

In DNA form, the CDR3 reads TGTGCCAGCTGCCCCCTTCGGGAGGGCCTCTGGGCCTACAATGAGCAGTTCTTC. Its translation: CASCPLREGLWAYNEQFF. V usage is TRBV12-3 or TRBV12-4 and J usage is TRBJ2-1; the match to TRBD2 covers 8 bases. V lost 8 bases to trimming and J lost 2 bases; unmatched junction nucleotides: 17. The CDR3 has 18 residues.

This clonotype was observed a few times. The chain couples TRBV2 to TRBJ2-3, with 7 bases fitting TRBD1. J lost 7 bases, V lost 6 bases, and 13 bases had no gene match. The germline CDR1 and CDR2 sequences are SNHLY and FYNNEI. The CDR3 totals 15 residues. CDR3 sequence (DNA): TGTGCCAGCAGACCCCCGGGACAGATGCGGAATACGCAGTATTTT. It yields the protein CASRPPGQMRNTQYF.

This clonotype was detected many times. J is TRBJ2-7 and V is TRBV2; 7 bases are a match to TRBD2. V was pared by 6 bases and J by 0 bases, with 5 bases of the junction left unmatched. CDR1 is SNHLY and CDR2 is FYNNEI in the germline V gene. CDR3 length: 14 amino acids. CDR3 nucleotide sequence: TGTGCCAGCAGAGCGGGACGGAGCTCCTACGAGCAGTACGTC. Its translation is CASRAGRSSYEQYV.

This clonotype was found a few times. V gene TRBV15 combines with J gene TRBJ2-7; the D is unclear. CDR3 length: 12 amino acids. The V end lost 4 bases, the J end lost 6 bases, and 10 bases lay between the germline ends. The germline gives CDR1 LNHNV, CDR2 YYDKDF (reference sequence). In DNA, the CDR3 is TGTGCCACCAGCATAGTGCAGAGCGAGCAGTACTTC. It specifies CATSIVQSEQYF.

This clonotype was found a few times. The V gene is TRBV20-1, the J gene TRBJ2-1; TRBD2 matches 7 bases. Germline lookup yields CDR1 DFQATT and CDR2 SNEGSKA (reference sequence). V was pared by 0 bases and J by 3 bases, with 8 bases of the junction left unmatched. The CDR3 is made up of 16 amino acids. Here the CDR3 DNA reads TGCAGTGCTAGAGATCGAGGCCTAGCGGTCTACAATGAGCAGTTCTTC. Amino acid sequence: CSARDRGLAVYNEQFF.

V and J are TRBV7-9 and TRBJ1-2; D remains ambiguous. Germline V gene sequence: CDR1 SEHNR, CDR2 FQNEAQ (reference sequence). V was cut by 3 bases and J by 6 bases, with 11 bases left in between. The CDR3 covers 13 residues. The CDR3 coding sequence is TGTGCCAGCAGCTTGGAGGCAGAACATGGCTACACCTTC. It yields the protein CASSLEAEHGYTF.

The chain carries TRBV25-1 and TRBJ2-7, with D perhaps TRBD2 (5 bases). Germline CDR1 reads MGHDK; CDR2 reads SYGVNS. Trimming stripped 9 bases from V and 6 bases from J, with 18 bases between. The CDR3 length is 13 residues. CDR3 sequence (DNA): TGTGCCAGTTCCAAAGGAGGAGGTTCCGAGCAGTACTTC. The encoded protein is CASSKGGGSEQYF.

Only one count was recorded for this clonotype. Given a much more abundant clone one base away, this may be a read error. For the CDR3, the DNA is TGTGTCAGCAGCACCGGGGTTTTTAATGAGCAGTTCTTC. As protein: CVSSTGVFNEQFF. This chain uses TRBV9 with TRBJ2-1; D possibly corresponds to TRBD2 (5 bases). Germline values: CDR1 SGDLS, CDR2 YYNGEE. The length of the CDR3 is 13 residues.

Many counts were recorded for this clonotype. This chain joins TRBV7-9 and TRBJ2-7; unclear D gene. This CDR3 comprises 11 residues. The V and J ends lost 4 bases and 2 bases respectively, with 3 bases between them. The germline CDR1 and CDR2 sequences are SEHNR and FQNEAQ (reference sequence). CDR3 in DNA: TGTGCCAGCAGCTACACCTACGAGCAGTACTTC. It translates to CASSYTYEQYF.